Each of the 4 T cell receptor beta chains below was sequenced from the same sample in a study of early T cells in non-severe SARS-CoV-2 infection (dated by TCRdb to the early 2020s). The library relied on 5' RACE. Sequenced on a NextSeq 500. Clones were called with MiXCR by TCRdb after fastp trimmed the public reads at Q25, and only in-frame beta chains were retained. Rows are unified per CDR3 protein, each entry keeping the most common DNA and genes. A total of 25,000 to 35,000 distinct CDR3 sequences appear in this sample, around 3% of them only once. Approximately 0.72% of the sample goes to the ten largest clones. Sequencing was done on a sample of whole blood. The source of these receptors is an adult who was a healthcare worker with PCR-confirmed SARS-CoV-2 infection or an uninfected control (not recorded which).

This clonotype occurred many times. V gene TRBV5-1 combines with J gene TRBJ2-5; tentatively, D is TRBD2 (7 bases). Germline V gene lookup returns CDR1 SGHRS and CDR2 YFSETQ. The CDR3 runs to 14 residues. V lost 3 bases, J lost 3 bases, and 12 bases lay in between. In DNA, the CDR3 is TGCGCCAGCAGCTGGGGGGGGCGTGAAGAGACCCAGTACTTC. Translated, it gives CASSWGGREETQYF.

This clonotype is categorized as medium-sized. The chain recombines TRBV4-1 with TRBJ1-2, with D perhaps matching TRBD1 (6 bases). The germline V gene encodes CDR1 MGHRA and CDR2 YSYEKL. The CDR3 length is 17 residues. V was cut by 0 bases and J by 7 bases, with 21 bases left in between. In DNA form, the CDR3 reads TGCGCCAGCAGCCAAGATGAGCGGGGGCGCTTTCTCTTTGGCTACACCTTC. Encoded protein: CASSQDERGRFLFGYTF.

The rearrangement uses TRBV4-2 and TRBJ1-2; no reliable D call. CDR1 and CDR2 (germline): LGHNA, YNFKEQ. V dropped 0 bases and J dropped 1 base, with 6 bases sitting between them. The CDR3 is 14 amino acids. This chain's CDR3 is CASSQDASNYGYTF. CDR3 DNA sequence: TGTGCCAGCAGCCAAGATGCCAGTAACTATGGCTACACCTTC.

This clonotype was seen many times. The chain has TRBV29-1 and TRBJ1-3, with 7 positions matching TRBD1. The CDR3 totals 12 residues. Unmatched junction bases numbered 0, after V lost 4 bases and J lost 3 bases. Germline V gene sequence: CDR1 SQVTM, CDR2 ANQGSEA. CDR3 protein: CSVGQGGNTIYF. The CDR3 bases are TGCAGCGTTGGACAGGGTGGAAACACCATATATTTT.